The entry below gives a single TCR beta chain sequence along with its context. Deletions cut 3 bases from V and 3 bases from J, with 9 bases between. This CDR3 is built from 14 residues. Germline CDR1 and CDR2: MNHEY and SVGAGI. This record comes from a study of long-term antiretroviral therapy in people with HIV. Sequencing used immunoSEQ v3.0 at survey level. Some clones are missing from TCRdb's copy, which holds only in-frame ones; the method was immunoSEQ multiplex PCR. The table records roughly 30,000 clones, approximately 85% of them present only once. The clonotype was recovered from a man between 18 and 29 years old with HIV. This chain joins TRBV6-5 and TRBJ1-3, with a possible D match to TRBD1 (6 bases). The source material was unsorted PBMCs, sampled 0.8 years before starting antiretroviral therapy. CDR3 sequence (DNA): TGTGCCAGCAGTTATCAAGGGGGTGGAAACACCATATATTTT. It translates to CASSYQGGGNTIYF.